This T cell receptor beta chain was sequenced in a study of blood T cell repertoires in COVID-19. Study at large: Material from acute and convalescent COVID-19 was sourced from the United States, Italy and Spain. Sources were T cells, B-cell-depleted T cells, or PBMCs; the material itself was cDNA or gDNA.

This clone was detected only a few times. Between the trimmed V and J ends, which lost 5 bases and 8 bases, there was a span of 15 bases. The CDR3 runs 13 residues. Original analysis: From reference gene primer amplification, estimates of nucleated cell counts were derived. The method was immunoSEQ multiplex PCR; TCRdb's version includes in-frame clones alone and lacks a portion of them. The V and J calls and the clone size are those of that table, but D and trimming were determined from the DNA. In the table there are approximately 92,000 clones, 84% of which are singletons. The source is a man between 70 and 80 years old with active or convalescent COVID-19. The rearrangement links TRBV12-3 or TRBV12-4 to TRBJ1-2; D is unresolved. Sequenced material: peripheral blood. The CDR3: CASSVQAVRGYTF. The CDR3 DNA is TGTGCCAGCAGTGTTCAGGCTGTCCGCGGCTACACCTTC.